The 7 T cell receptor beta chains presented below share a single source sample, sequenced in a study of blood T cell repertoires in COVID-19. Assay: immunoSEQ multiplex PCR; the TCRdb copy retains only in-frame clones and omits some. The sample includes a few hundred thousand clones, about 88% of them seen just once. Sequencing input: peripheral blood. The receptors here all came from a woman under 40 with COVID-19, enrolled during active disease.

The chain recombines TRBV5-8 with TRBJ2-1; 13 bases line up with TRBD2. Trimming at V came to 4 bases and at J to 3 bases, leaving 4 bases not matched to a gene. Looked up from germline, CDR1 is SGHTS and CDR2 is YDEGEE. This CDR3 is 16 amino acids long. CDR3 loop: CASSVGLAGVYNEQFF. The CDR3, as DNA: TGTGCCAGCAGCGTCGGACTAGCGGGGGTCTACAATGAGCAGTTCTTC.

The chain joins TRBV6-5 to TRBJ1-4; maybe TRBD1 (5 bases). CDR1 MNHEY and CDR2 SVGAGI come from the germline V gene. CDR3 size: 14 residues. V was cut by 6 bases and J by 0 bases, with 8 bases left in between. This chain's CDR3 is CASRRQTTNEKLFF. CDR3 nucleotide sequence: TGTGCCAGCAGGAGACAGACAACTAATGAAAAACTGTTTTTT.

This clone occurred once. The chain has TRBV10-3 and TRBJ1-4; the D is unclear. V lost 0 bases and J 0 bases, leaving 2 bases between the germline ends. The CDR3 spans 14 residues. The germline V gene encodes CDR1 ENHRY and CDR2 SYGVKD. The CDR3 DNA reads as TGTGCCATCAGTGAGTCCGCAACTAATGAAAAACTGTTTTTT. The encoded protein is CAISESATNEKLFF.

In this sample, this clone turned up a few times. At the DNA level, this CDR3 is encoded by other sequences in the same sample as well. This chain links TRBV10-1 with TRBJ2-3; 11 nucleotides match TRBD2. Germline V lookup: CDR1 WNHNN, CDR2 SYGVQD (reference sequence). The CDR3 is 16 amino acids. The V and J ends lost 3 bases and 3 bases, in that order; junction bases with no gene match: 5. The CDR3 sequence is CASSEGTSGSTDTQYF. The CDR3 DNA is TGCGCCAGCAGTGAAGGAACTAGCGGGAGTACAGATACGCAGTATTTT.

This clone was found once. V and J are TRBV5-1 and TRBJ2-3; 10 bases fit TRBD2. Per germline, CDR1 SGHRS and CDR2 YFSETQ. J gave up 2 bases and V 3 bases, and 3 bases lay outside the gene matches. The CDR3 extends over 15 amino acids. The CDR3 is CASSSGTSATDTQYF. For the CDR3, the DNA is TGCGCCAGCAGCTCCGGGACTAGCGCCACAGATACGCAGTATTTT.

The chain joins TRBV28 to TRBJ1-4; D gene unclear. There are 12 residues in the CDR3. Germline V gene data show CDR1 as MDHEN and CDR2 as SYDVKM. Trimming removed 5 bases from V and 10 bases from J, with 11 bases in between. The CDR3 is CASSGSGLKLFF. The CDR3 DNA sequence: TGTGCCAGCAGTGGGTCAGGCCTAAAACTGTTTTTT.

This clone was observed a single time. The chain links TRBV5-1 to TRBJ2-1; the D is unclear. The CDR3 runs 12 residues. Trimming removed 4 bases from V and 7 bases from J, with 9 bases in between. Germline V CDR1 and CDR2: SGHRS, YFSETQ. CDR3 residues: CASSARLNEQFF. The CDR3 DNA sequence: TGCGCCAGCAGCGCCAGACTGAATGAGCAGTTCTTC.